This TCR beta chain originates from a study of Ad26.COV2.S vaccination and SARS-CoV-2 variants. Study findings and constraints: While placebo recipients had lower spike-specific TCR breadth, vaccine recipients had more. Assessments of TCR breadth and depth may have underestimated the total T cell responses.

The count of this clone is one. Antigen specificity is unknown. Treatment given: over 15 received Ad26.COV2.S at low or high dose, single or two shots; several received placebo; per-sample allocation not given. The investigators took samples on day 63 after the first vaccine or placebo injection. CDR1 is KGHSH and CDR2 is LQKENI in the germline V gene. V trimming: 6 bases; J trimming: 7 bases; junction bases outside the gene matches: 17. The CDR3 is 17 residues long. TCRdb's copy holds only in-frame clones and misses some; the assay was immunoSEQ multiplex PCR. The sample carries 350,000 to 400,000 clones, 88% recorded once.

V usage is TRBV18 and J usage is TRBJ1-4; 7 bases map to TRBD1. Sequences were derived from peripheral blood, sampled in a trial of Ad26.COV2.S vaccine versus placebo. This receptor was obtained from a person between 18 and 60 years old who received the Ad26.COV2.S COVID-19 vaccine or a placebo. The CDR3, as DNA: TGTGCCAGCTCCCGGCCTGGGACAGTTGGATTTAGTGAAAAACTGTTTTTT. Protein sequence: CASSRPGTVGFSEKLFF. Filled out from reference TRBV18 and TRBJ1-4, the complete variable domain reads NAGVMQNPRHLVRRRGQEARLRCSPMKGHSHVYWYRQLPEEGLKFMVYLQKENIIDESGMPKERFSAEFPKEGPSILRIQQVVRGDSAAYFCASSRPGTVGFSEKLFFGSGTQLSVL.